These 27 T cell receptor beta chains were all obtained from the same sample, sequenced in a study of blood T cell repertoires in COVID-19. Produced via immunoSEQ multiplex PCR; TCRdb's table is partial and in-frame only. This table holds 250,000 or so clones, 80% to 95% found once. The specimen sequenced was PBMCs or T cells enriched from blood (not recorded which). These receptors were collected from a middle-aged man who had been exposed to COVID-19.

The gene calls are TRBV19 and TRBJ2-3; 11 nucleotides align to TRBD1. Germline CDR1 is LNHDA and CDR2 is SQIVND (reference sequence). V shed 5 bases, J shed 4 bases, and the junction held 2 bases outside the gene matches. This CDR3 has 14 amino acids. This CDR3 reads CASSWTGGSDTQYF. The CDR3 coding sequence is TGTGCCAGTAGTTGGACAGGGGGCTCAGATACGCAGTATTTT.

J is TRBJ2-3 and V is TRBV6-5; the D gene is possibly TRBD1 (6 bases). Trimming took off 7 bases at V and 6 bases at J, with 17 bases between the two ends. CDR1 and CDR2 (germline): MNHEY, SVGAGI. The CDR3 length is 14 residues. CDR3 region: CASTSGVGTDTQYF. The DNA of the CDR3 is TGTGCCAGCACCTCAGGGGTTGGAACGGATACGCAGTATTTT.

This clone has more than one count but fewer than ten. The CDR3 nucleotides are TGTGCCAGCAGCCCCGGACAGGGGCCGTCCTACGAGCAGTACTTC. Translated, it gives CASSPGQGPSYEQYF. J is TRBJ2-7 and V is TRBV11-2; TRBD1 matches at 9 bases. The germline CDR1 and CDR2 sequences are SGHAT and FQNNGV. The CDR3 totals 15 residues. The junction had 6 bases not matched to a gene; V was cut back by 5 bases and J by 1 base.

V gene TRBV7-9 combines with J gene TRBJ2-1; weak D call: TRBD2 (6 bases). Looked up from germline, CDR1 is SEHNR and CDR2 is FQNEAQ (reference sequence). This CDR3 comprises 14 residues. The V end lost 4 bases, the J end lost 5 bases, and 12 bases lay between the germline ends. This CDR3 reads CASSWGLTNNEQFF. The CDR3 bases are TGTGCCAGCAGCTGGGGACTGACCAACAATGAGCAGTTCTTC.

J is TRBJ1-1 and V is TRBV6-5; D might be TRBD1 (6 bases). Trimming stripped 7 bases from V and 1 base from J, with 10 bases between. The CDR3 length is 13 residues. Germline loops: CDR1 MNHEY, CDR2 SVGAGI. This chain's CDR3 is CASTMGQNTEAFF. CDR3 bases: TGTGCCAGCACTATGGGACAGAACACTGAAGCTTTCTTT.

In the case of this clone: The identical CDR3 is also encoded by other nucleotide sequences in the sample. The V and J genes are TRBV15 and TRBJ2-5; D perhaps matches TRBD2 (6 bases). V was shortened by 0 bases and J by 3 bases, with 8 bases between the two germline ends. Germline V gene data show CDR1 as LNHNV and CDR2 as YYDKDF (reference sequence). The CDR3 sequence is 14 residues long. The CDR3 DNA reads TGTGCCACCAGCAGAGAAAGGGAGGAAGAGACCCAGTACTTC. It yields the protein CATSREREEETQYF.

The chain couples TRBV19 to TRBJ1-5; D not certain. The ends were cut back, 3 bases at V and 5 bases at J, with 8 bases in the middle. Germline V gene sequence: CDR1 LNHDA, CDR2 SQIVND (reference sequence). The CDR3 is 13 residues long. CDR3 amino acids: CASSMANYQPQHF. The CDR3 region has the DNA TGTGCCAGTAGTATGGCAAATTATCAGCCCCAGCATTTT.

This chain uses TRBV11-2 with TRBJ2-7, with a weak D call TRBD1 (5 bases). The CDR3 runs 14 residues. Deletions cut 0 bases from V and 7 bases from J, with 13 bases between. The germline V gene has CDR1 SGHAT and CDR2 FQNNGV. This CDR3 reads CASSLDSPGMEQYF. CDR3 DNA: TGTGCCAGCAGCTTAGATTCACCAGGGATGGAGCAGTACTTC.

The chain employs TRBV6-5 and TRBJ1-2; 9 bases align to TRBD1. Trimming removed 5 bases from V and 11 bases from J; junction bases left unmatched: 12. This CDR3 has 14 residues. Germline values: CDR1 MNHEY, CDR2 SVGAGI. In DNA, the CDR3 is TGTGCCAGCAGTAAATTCGGGACAGGGACAAGGTACACCTTC. Amino acid sequence: CASSKFGTGTRYTF.

The CDR3 loop is CASSKGEGNTIYF. CDR3 coding DNA: TGCGCCAGCAGCAAAGGAGAAGGAAACACCATATATTTT. The chain is built from TRBV5-1 and TRBJ1-3; D call uncertain. Trimming took 4 bases from V and 4 from J, leaving 9 bases between them. There are 13 residues in the CDR3. Germline V CDR1 and CDR2: SGHRS, YFSETQ. The variable domain in full, completed from reference TRBV5-1 and TRBJ1-3, reads KAGVTQTPRYLIKTRGQQVTLSCSPISGHRSVSWYQQTPGQGLQFLFEYFSETQRNKGNFPGRFSGRQFSNSRSEMNVSTLELGDSALYLCASSKGEGNTIYFGEGSWLTVV.

The table lists this clone with a count of one. The V call is TRBV18, the J call TRBJ2-5; a possible D gene is TRBD1 (6 bases). This CDR3 is built from 12 residues. Trimming removed 2 bases at V and 5 bases at J, with 6 bases between. The germline gives CDR1 KGHSH, CDR2 LQKENI. CDR3 in amino acids: CASSPTGETQYF. The CDR3 DNA reads as TGTGCCAGCTCACCAACAGGGGAGACCCAGTACTTC.

The rearrangement joins TRBV27 to TRBJ2-1; TRBD1 agrees at 9 bases. Germline V gene data show CDR1 as MNHEY and CDR2 as SMNVEV (reference sequence). The length of the CDR3 is 17 residues. V was pared by 5 bases and J by 10 bases, with 18 bases of the junction left unmatched. CDR3 DNA sequence: TGTGCCAGCAGTCCGCGGGACAGGGCTCCGTACCGGCCCGAGCAGTTCTTC. Its translation: CASSPRDRAPYRPEQFF.

The table lists this clone with a count of one. The chain carries TRBV28 and TRBJ1-3; D call uncertain. V was pared by 4 bases and J by 4 bases, with 8 bases between. The V gene's germline CDR1 is MDHEN and CDR2 SYDVKM. This CDR3 is 13 amino acids long. The CDR3 sequence: CASSSLQGNTIYF. The CDR3 nucleotides are TGTGCCAGCAGTTCCCTACAGGGAAACACCATATATTTT.

J is TRBJ2-1 and V is TRBV25-1, with a possible D match to TRBD1 (6 bases). CDR1 is MGHDK and CDR2 is SYGVNS in the germline V gene. The CDR3 runs 16 residues. Trimming took off 6 bases at V and 4 bases at J, with 19 bases between the two ends. CDR3 in amino acids: CASSAGTSFLYNEQFF. CDR3 DNA sequence: TGTGCCAGCAGCGCTGGGACATCATTCTTATACAATGAGCAGTTCTTC.

In its sample, this clone was seen once. The rearrangement joins TRBV2 to TRBJ2-1, with D possibly being TRBD1 (6 bases). Germline lookup yields CDR1 SNHLY and CDR2 FYNNEI. Trimming pared 2 bases from V and 3 bases from J, leaving 11 bases between. This CDR3 spans 15 amino acids. CDR3 in amino acids: CASSEFTGNYNEQFF. The CDR3 bases are TGTGCCAGCAGTGAATTCACAGGGAACTACAATGAGCAGTTCTTC.

The CDR3 protein is CASSSLAGSDEQYF. The CDR3 region has the DNA TGTGCCAGTAGTAGCCTAGCGGGATCTGACGAGCAGTACTTC. The V and J genes are TRBV19 and TRBJ2-7; TRBD2 matches 9 bases. Losses at the gene ends were 4 bases for V and 5 bases for J; bases not matched to a gene: 6. In germline, CDR1 is LNHDA, CDR2 SQIVND (reference sequence). The CDR3 totals 14 residues.

This clone was seen once. The genes are TRBV9 and TRBJ2-2, with 8 bases matching TRBD2. Germline loops: CDR1 SGDLS, CDR2 YYNGEE. The CDR3 totals 14 residues. Germline trimming cut 5 bases from V and 2 bases from J; bases unmatched to any gene: 2. The CDR3 is CASSIAGNTGELFF. CDR3 coding DNA: TGTGCCAGCAGTATAGCGGGAAACACCGGGGAGCTGTTTTTT.

The V and J genes are TRBV2 and TRBJ2-3; 9 bases match TRBD1. Germline V gene lookup returns CDR1 SNHLY and CDR2 FYNNEI. The CDR3 has 16 amino acids. With 1 base clipped from V and 0 bases from J, the junction kept 2 bases outside the gene matches. CDR3 nucleotide sequence: TGTGCCAGCAGTGAAGGGGACAGGGCTAGCACAGATACGCAGTATTTT. Residues: CASSEGDRASTDTQYF.

CDR3 bases: TGTGCCAGCAGCCTACAGGGACGAAATTCACCCCTCCACTTT. Translated, it gives CASSLQGRNSPLHF. The rearrangement joins TRBV11-2 to TRBJ1-6; maybe TRBD1 (6 bases). V lost 5 bases and J 7 bases, leaving 12 bases between the germline ends. CDR3 length: 14 amino acids. Germline V CDR1 and CDR2: SGHAT, FQNNGV.

The rearrangement uses TRBV6-2 or TRBV6-3 and TRBJ2-1; possible D gene TRBD2, 5 bases. V gave up 0 bases and J gave up 7 bases, with 25 bases separating them. Germline CDR1 MNHEY, CDR2 SVGEGT. CDR3 size: 19 residues. CDR3 nucleotide sequence: TGTGCCAGCAGTTACTCGACCTCTCTGGCGGGTACCCGGAGGAATGAGCAGTTCTTC. Translating it yields CASSYSTSLAGTRRNEQFF.

The chain combines TRBV28 with TRBJ1-4; a weak D match, TRBD1 (5 bases). Between the trimmed V and J ends, which lost 5 bases and 2 bases, there was a span of 12 bases. The V gene's germline CDR1 is MDHEN and CDR2 SYDVKM. The CDR3 has 15 residues. The CDR3 loop reads CASSASRVTNEKLFF. The CDR3 DNA is TGTGCCAGCAGTGCCTCCAGGGTTACTAATGAAAAACTGTTTTTT.

A single count supports this clone. J is TRBJ2-5 and V is TRBV12-3 or TRBV12-4; the D gene is possibly TRBD2 (6 bases). Trimming left V 5 bases short and J 5 bases short, with 9 bases between. This CDR3 is 12 amino acids long. Here the CDR3 reads CASSPGGETQYF. CDR3 DNA: TGTGCCAGCAGTCCAGGAGGGGAGACCCAGTACTTC.

The chain is built from TRBV24-1 and TRBJ2-3; 13 bases match TRBD2. V was pared by 7 bases and J by 2 bases, with 2 bases of the junction left unmatched. This CDR3 spans 15 amino acids. Germline assignment: CDR1 KGHDR and CDR2 SFDVKD. The CDR3 loop is CATSGLAGDTDTQYF. CDR3 DNA: TGTGCCACCAGCGGACTAGCGGGGGACACAGATACGCAGTATTTT.

The chain couples TRBV25-1 to TRBJ1-2; possibly TRBD1 for D (6 bases). The CDR3 runs to 15 residues. Germline V gene lookup returns CDR1 MGHDK and CDR2 SYGVNS. V was trimmed by 1 base and J by 6 bases, leaving 15 bases between them. CDR3 DNA sequence: TGTGCCAGCAGTGAATCGGTGCCGACAGGAAATGGCTACACCTTC. Translated: CASSESVPTGNGYTF.

The chain employs TRBV24-1 and TRBJ1-5, with D uncertain. Germline V gene data show CDR1 as KGHDR and CDR2 as SFDVKD. The CDR3 runs to 14 residues. V lost 3 bases, J lost 0 bases, and 5 bases lay in between. The CDR3 spells CATSDRFSNQPQHF. In DNA form, the CDR3 reads TGTGCCACCAGTGATCGGTTTAGCAATCAGCCCCAGCATTTT.

This clone was counted a few times. The CDR3 sequence is CASSYDFNTGELFF. In DNA form, the CDR3 reads TGTGCCAGCAGTTACGACTTTAACACCGGGGAGCTGTTTTTT. The rearrangement joins TRBV6-5 to TRBJ2-2; D call uncertain. Germline V gives CDR1 MNHEY, CDR2 SVGAGI. CDR3 length equals 14 residues. Between the trimmed V and J ends, which lost 2 bases and 2 bases, there was a span of 6 bases.

J is TRBJ2-1 and V is TRBV5-8; TRBD2 agrees at 11 bases. The trim removed 3 bases at V and 2 bases at J, leaving 4 bases unmatched. From germline, CDR1 is SGHTS and CDR2 YDEGEE. CDR3 length equals 16 residues. The CDR3 here is CASSSLSGRAYNEQFF. CDR3 nucleotide sequence: TGTGCCAGCAGCTCCCTTAGCGGGAGGGCCTACAATGAGCAGTTCTTC. The complete variable domain, with remaining parts taken from reference TRBV5-8 and TRBJ2-1, reads EAGVTQSPTHLIKTRGQQATLRCSPISGHTSVYWYQQALGLGLQFLLWYDEGEERNRGNFPPRFSGRQFPNYSSELNVNALELEDSALYLCASSSLSGRAYNEQFFGPGTRLTVL.